This TCR beta chain was found in a study of T-cell reconstitution after alpha-beta-depleted transplantation in children. Points from the study as a whole: Surviving recipient T cells and intrathymic progenitors accounted for some patients' high TCRbeta diversity at day 60. Newly made T cells mostly supplied T-cell counts and diversity one year after transplant. After transplant, at about two months, alpha-beta T cells were reportedly derived from several hundred expanded graft clones.

CDR1 and CDR2 from the germline V gene are ENHRY and SYGVKD. This CDR3 has 12 residues. V lost 11 bases and J 7 bases, leaving 15 bases between the germline ends. This clonotype has ten or more counts. Its antigen remains unknown. This sample's TCRbeta library carried unique molecular identifier barcodes. TCRdb recomputed calls from the PCR reads with MiXCR, one row per CDR3 protein. The table includes fewer than 250,000 distinct CDR3 sequences, roughly 8.2% detected once. The source material was PBMCs, mostly from graft donor cells, sampled 180 days after TCRalphabeta/CD19-depleted stem cell transplant. This sequence joins TRBV10-3 and TRBJ1-3; D remains unclear. The receptor was isolated from a male patient younger than 18 who had a stem cell transplant for acute lymphoblastic leukemia, so the T cells may come from the graft donor. CDR3 residues: CAVRSSGNTIYF. In nucleotides, the CDR3 is TGTGCCGTCCGCTCATCGGGGAACACCATATATTTT.